These 2 T cell receptor beta chains were sequenced from one sample in a study of T cell clones after liver transplantation. Data came from immunoSEQ multiplex PCR; TCRdb stores just in-frame clones and leaves some out. The profile shows approximately 10,000 clones, about two thirds of them singletons. The source was CD4+ T cells from blood, collected 30 to 33 months after liver transplant. The receptors shown here come from a human patient who received a liver transplant. The graft donor may have contributed some T cells.

This chain uses TRBV15 with TRBJ2-1; D not certain. Trimming took 4 bases from V and 14 from J, leaving 6 bases between them. The CDR3 has 9 residues. CDR1 and CDR2 from the germline V gene are LNHNV and YYDKDF (reference sequence). As DNA, the CDR3 is TGTGCCACCAGCAAGTTGGAGTTCTTC. As protein: CATSKLEFF.

This chain uses TRBV10-3 with TRBJ2-5; D is uncertain. V was pared by 6 bases and J by 3 bases, with 20 bases between. This CDR3 comprises 16 residues. Germline V lookup: CDR1 ENHRY, CDR2 SYGVKD. DNA for the CDR3: TGTGCCATCAGCGGACCCGACGCAGGCAATGAAGAGACCCAGTACTTC. Its translation is CAISGPDAGNEETQYF.